The 32 T cell receptor beta chains listed next were all sequenced from one sample in a study of blood T cells in healthy people across ages. It was with a sample-barcoded 5' primer and a J-beta primer mix that a second PCR of roughly 7 to 12 cycles was run. TCRdb used MiXCR to reprocess the 5' RACE reads, holding one entry per CDR3 protein. This table has roughly 500,000 distinct CDR3 sequences, roughly 29% appearing once. Specimen: blood. The receptors were gathered from a woman between 65 and 79 years old in good health.

This clonotype has only a few counts. For the CDR3, the DNA is TGTGCCAGCAGTGGACGACAGGGCGGCGAGCAGTACTTC. Protein: CASSGRQGGEQYF. The rearrangement uses TRBV7-9 and TRBJ2-7; 7 bases are a match to TRBD1. Germline V gene lookup returns CDR1 SEHNR and CDR2 FQNEAQ (reference sequence). Losses at the gene ends were 6 bases for V and 6 bases for J; bases not matched to a gene: 8. The CDR3 has 13 amino acids.

The chain has TRBV7-7 and TRBJ2-2, with 11 bases aligning to TRBD1. Germline CDR1 reads SSHAT; CDR2 reads FNYEAQ (reference sequence). This CDR3 region has 15 residues. Losses at the gene ends were 5 bases for V and 6 bases for J; bases not matched to a gene: 5. The CDR3: CASSLGQGGPGELFF. In nucleotides, the CDR3 is TGTGCCAGCAGCCTGGGACAGGGGGGCCCCGGGGAGCTGTTTTTT.

The chain has TRBV20-1 and TRBJ2-5, with 8 bases matching TRBD2. The J call may be incorrect, as the DNA end agrees better with TRBJ2-1. There are 14 residues in the CDR3. Looked up from germline, CDR1 is DFQATT and CDR2 is SNEGSKA (reference sequence). The CDR3 sequence is CSARMPGTSNEQFF. The CDR3 DNA sequence: TGCAGTGCTAGAATGCCCGGGACTAGCAATGAGCAGTTCTTC.

This clonotype was seen just once. The CDR3 coding sequence is TGCGCCAGCAGCTTGGCCACGTGGGGGTACGAGCAGTACTTC. Its protein product is CASSLATWGYEQYF. The chain is built from TRBV5-1 and TRBJ2-7; D may match TRBD1 or TRBD2 (5 bases each). The CDR3 runs to 14 residues. V shed 0 bases and J shed 4 bases, with 11 bases lying between them. Per germline, CDR1 SGHRS and CDR2 YFSETQ. Combining the CDR3 with reference TRBV5-1 and TRBJ2-7 gives the whole variable domain KAGVTQTPRYLIKTRGQQVTLSCSPISGHRSVSWYQQTPGQGLQFLFEYFSETQRNKGNFPGRFSGRQFSNSRSEMNVSTLELGDSALYLCASSLATWGYEQYFGPGTRLTVT.

V and J are TRBV7-2 and TRBJ2-2; a weak D match, TRBD2 (5 bases). CDR1 and CDR2 from the germline V gene are SGHTA and FQGNSA. The length of the CDR3 is 15 residues. Trimming took off 1 base at V and 0 bases at J, with 6 bases between the two ends. This CDR3 is CASSLELANTGELFF. The CDR3 DNA reads TGTGCCAGCAGCTTAGAACTAGCGAACACCGGGGAGCTGTTTTTT. The whole variable domain, filled in from reference TRBV7-2 and TRBJ2-2, reads GAGVSQSPSNKVTEKGKDVELRCDPISGHTALYWYRQSLGQGLEFLIYFQGNSAPDKSGLPSDRFSAERTGGSVSTLTIQRTQQEDSAVYLCASSLELANTGELFFGEGSRLTVL.

This clonotype was counted between two and nine times. The V call is TRBV11-2, the J call TRBJ2-6, with TRBD2 as a possible D gene (7 bases). V was cut by 2 bases and J by 4 bases, with 24 bases left in between. From germline, CDR1 is SGHAT and CDR2 FQNNGV. The CDR3 runs 20 residues. CDR3 protein: CASSLISSGGALTGANVLTF. The CDR3 nucleotides are TGTGCCAGCAGCTTAATATCAAGTGGGGGGGCCTTAACCGGGGCCAACGTCCTGACTTTC.

This clonotype was found a few times. This sequence joins TRBV7-9 and TRBJ2-7; D uncertain. The CDR3 totals 12 residues. Trimming pared 5 bases from V and 6 bases from J, leaving 11 bases between. Germline CDR1 SEHNR, CDR2 FQNEAQ (reference sequence). CDR3: CASSPEGFEQYF. The CDR3 nucleotides are TGTGCCAGCAGCCCCGAAGGTTTCGAGCAGTACTTC.

This chain links TRBV5-5 with TRBJ2-5; D not certain. With the DNA end fitting TRBJ2-7 better, the J assignment may be wrong. The germline gives CDR1 SGHKS, CDR2 YYEKEE (reference sequence). This CDR3 has 15 residues. CDR3 amino acids: CASSLWDPASYEQYF. CDR3 DNA sequence: TGTGCCAGCAGCTTGTGGGATCCGGCCTCCTACGAGCAGTACTTC.

The chain has TRBV7-2 and TRBJ2-7; either TRBD1 or TRBD2 may fit D (5 bases each). In germline, CDR1 is SGHTA, CDR2 FQGNSA. Trimming stripped 0 bases from V and 4 bases from J, with 13 bases between. The CDR3 is made up of 15 amino acids. CDR3 DNA sequence: TGTGCCAGCAGCTTAGCGTCGGGGTCAGGGTACGAGCAGTACTTC. It translates to CASSLASGSGYEQYF.

This clonotype came up a few times. The chain is built from TRBV5-1 and TRBJ2-1, with 13 bases lining up with TRBD2. CDR3 size: 15 residues. The junction had 5 bases not matched to a gene; V was cut back by 5 bases and J by 6 bases. Germline values: CDR1 SGHRS, CDR2 YFSETQ. The CDR3 DNA follows: TGCGCCAGCAGACCACTAGCGGGGGGGTTCAATGAGCAGTTCTTC. This codes for CASRPLAGGFNEQFF. Filled out from reference TRBV5-1 and TRBJ2-1, the complete variable domain reads KAGVTQTPRYLIKTRGQQVTLSCSPISGHRSVSWYQQTPGQGLQFLFEYFSETQRNKGNFPGRFSGRQFSNSRSEMNVSTLELGDSALYLCASRPLAGGFNEQFFGPGTRLTVL.

The genes are TRBV20-1 and TRBJ1-5, with D unclear. There are 13 residues in the CDR3. V gave up 6 bases and J gave up 1 base, with 10 bases separating them. CDR1 is DFQATT and CDR2 is SNEGSKA in the germline V gene (reference sequence). CDR3 DNA: TGCAGTGCCTCTACCCGGAGCAATCAGCCCCAGCATTTT. Protein product: CSASTRSNQPQHF.

The table lists this clonotype with many counts. This chain links TRBV7-2 with TRBJ1-2, with D possibly being TRBD1 (6 bases). CDR3 length: 15 amino acids. The germline V gene has CDR1 SGHTA and CDR2 FQGNSA. Trimming took off 1 base at V and 5 bases at J, with 14 bases between the two ends. CDR3 in amino acids: CASSLGPTGAYGYTF. The CDR3 coding sequence is TGTGCCAGCAGCTTAGGACCGACGGGGGCGTATGGCTACACCTTC. The entire variable domain, with the rest obtained from reference TRBV7-2 and TRBJ1-2, is as follows: GAGVSQSPSNKVTEKGKDVELRCDPISGHTALYWYRQSLGQGLEFLIYFQGNSAPDKSGLPSDRFSAERTGGSVSTLTIQRTQQEDSAVYLCASSLGPTGAYGYTFGSGTRLTVV.

The CDR3 sequence: CASSFEANTEAFF. The CDR3 DNA reads TGCGCCAGCAGCTTCGAGGCAAACACTGAAGCTTTCTTT. V gene TRBV5-1 combines with J gene TRBJ1-1, with unresolved D. Germline CDR1 reads SGHRS; CDR2 reads YFSETQ. This CDR3 has 13 residues. Trimming removed 2 bases at V and 2 bases at J, with 7 bases between.

V and J are TRBV20-1 and TRBJ2-4, with 8 bases aligning to TRBD2. The trim removed 5 bases at V and 8 bases at J, leaving 5 bases unmatched. Germline V gene lookup returns CDR1 DFQATT and CDR2 SNEGSKA (reference sequence). This CDR3 is built from 12 residues. Here the CDR3 reads CSAPREGDIQYF. CDR3 sequence (DNA): TGCAGTGCTCCCCGGGAGGGAGACATTCAGTACTTC.

This clonotype was seen ten or more times. This chain joins TRBV4-3 and TRBJ1-2; maybe TRBD1 (5 bases). This CDR3 contains 18 residues. CDR1 and CDR2 (germline): LGHNA, YSLEER. V dropped 0 bases and J dropped 4 bases, with 21 bases sitting between them. This CDR3 reads CASSQDLLGGTGGYGYTF. CDR3 DNA: TGCGCCAGCAGCCAAGATCTTTTAGGAGGGACGGGGGGCTATGGCTACACCTTC.

The V call is TRBV7-2, the J call TRBJ2-5; 11 bases line up with TRBD1. The DNA end favors TRBJ2-1, so the J call may be wrong. Looked up from germline, CDR1 is SGHTA and CDR2 is FQGNSA. The CDR3 runs to 16 residues. The CDR3 DNA sequence: TGTGCCAGCAGCTGGTCCTTCGGACAGGGGGCCAATGAGCAGTTCTTC. This translates into CASSWSFGQGANEQFF.

Note on this clonotype: It may be a read error: a sequence one base away is much more abundant. The chain combines TRBV6-5 with TRBJ1-2, with 8 bases fitting TRBD1. The CDR3 contains 16 residues. The germline gives CDR1 MNHEY, CDR2 SVGAGI. V lost 6 bases, J lost 5 bases, and 14 bases stayed unmatched. The CDR3 is CASSYIRAGGGYGYTF. The CDR3 DNA sequence: TGTGCCAGCAGCTATATCCGGGCAGGGGGCGGATATGGCTACACCTTC.

There are a few counts of this clonotype. The rearrangement links TRBV12-3 or TRBV12-4 to TRBJ1-3; D is undetermined. Between the trimmed V and J ends, which lost 3 bases and 4 bases, there was a span of 7 bases. The CDR3 extends over 13 amino acids. The CDR3 DNA sequence: TGTGCCAGCAGTTTGTCCAGGGGAAACACCATATATTTT. Translation: CASSLSRGNTIYF.

The rearrangement joins TRBV5-1 to TRBJ2-1; 7 bases fit TRBD2. The CDR3 extends over 15 amino acids. V trimming: 4 bases; J trimming: 0 bases; junction bases outside the gene matches: 4. Germline lookup yields CDR1 SGHRS and CDR2 YFSETQ. CDR3 sequence reads: CASSRTSDSYNEQFF. DNA for the CDR3: TGCGCCAGCAGCCGTACTAGCGACTCCTACAATGAGCAGTTCTTC.

In regard to this clonotype: One junction end disagrees with the germline gene, perhaps due to a read error. The chain has TRBV7-3 and TRBJ2-2; unclear D gene. The CDR3 totals 14 residues. Germline V gives CDR1 SGHTA, CDR2 FQGTGA. The CDR3 DNA is TGTGCCAGCAGTTCCCGACTGAACACCGAGGAGCTGTTTTTT. Protein: CASSSRLNTEELFF.

A few counts support this clonotype. The chain joins TRBV5-1 to TRBJ1-2; a weak D match, TRBD1 (5 bases). Trimming took off 4 bases at V and 4 bases at J, with 14 bases between the two ends. Looked up from germline, CDR1 is SGHRS and CDR2 is YFSETQ. The CDR3 loop spans 14 amino acids. The DNA of the CDR3 is TGCGCCAGCAGCATCGCAGGGAGTACCTATGGCTACACCTTC. It is translated as CASSIAGSTYGYTF.

The J gene is TRBJ2-7, the V gene TRBV7-9; D may be TRBD1 (8 bases). V dropped 6 bases and J dropped 3 bases, with 15 bases sitting between them. In germline, CDR1 is SEHNR, CDR2 FQNEAQ (reference sequence). The CDR3 runs to 14 residues. The CDR3 spells CASRSDREGYEQYF. CDR3 nucleotide sequence: TGTGCCAGCAGGTCGGACAGGGAGGGCTACGAGCAGTACTTC.

The rearrangement links TRBV7-2 to TRBJ2-1; D gene unclear. The V end was cut by 1 base, the J end by 5 bases, with 9 bases between. CDR1 SGHTA and CDR2 FQGNSA come from the germline V gene. There are 14 residues in the CDR3. CDR3 protein: CASSLDYFDNEQFF. CDR3 in DNA: TGTGCCAGCAGCTTAGATTACTTTGACAATGAGCAGTTCTTC.

In its sample, this clonotype was seen a few times. This chain uses TRBV7-2 with TRBJ2-1; D unclear. Trimming took 5 bases from V and 0 from J, leaving 11 bases between them. The CDR3 runs 15 residues. Per the germline V gene, CDR1 is SGHTA and CDR2 is FQGNSA. CDR3 nucleotides: TGTGCCAGCAGCCGATTTCTAAGCTCCTACAATGAGCAGTTCTTC. Translating gives CASSRFLSSYNEQFF.

This clonotype showed up just a few times. The chain links TRBV24-1 to TRBJ2-2, with 9 bases identical to TRBD1. CDR1 is KGHDR, CDR2 SFDVKD, per germline. The CDR3 runs to 13 residues. The V segment lost 5 bases and the J segment 7 bases; nucleotides outside the gene matches: 1. CDR3 bases: TGTGCCACCAGTGGACAGGGGGTCGGGGAGCTGTTTTTT. Its translation is CATSGQGVGELFF.

The chain recombines TRBV4-3 with TRBJ1-4, with unresolved D. The V gene lost 4 bases and the J gene lost 4 bases, with 13 bases spanning the gap. The CDR3 is 15 amino acids. In germline, CDR1 is LGHNA, CDR2 YSLEER. This CDR3 reads CASSRQGGINEKLFF. Here the CDR3 DNA reads TGCGCCAGCAGCCGGCAAGGAGGGATTAATGAAAAACTGTTTTTT.

The sample holds many counts of this clonotype. The genes are TRBV12-3 or TRBV12-4 and TRBJ2-7; D perhaps matches TRBD2 (6 bases). V gave up 1 base and J gave up 4 bases, with 17 bases separating them. The CDR3 totals 16 residues. Written as DNA, the CDR3 is TGTGCCAGCAGTTTAGATTGGAGTGGGGGGATATACGAGCAGTACTTC. This sequence encodes CASSLDWSGGIYEQYF.

This clonotype was observed a few times. V gene TRBV10-3 combines with J gene TRBJ1-2; TRBD1 matches 12 bases. This CDR3 spans 15 amino acids. The junction had 2 bases not matched to a gene; V was cut back by 2 bases and J by 4 bases. CDR1 is ENHRY, CDR2 SYGVKD, per germline. Here the CDR3 DNA reads TGTGCCATCAGTGAGGGGGGACAGGGGGCCTATGGCTACACCTTC. This codes for CAISEGGQGAYGYTF.

This clonotype has ten or more counts. The chain combines TRBV12-3 or TRBV12-4 with TRBJ1-2; D is ambiguous. This CDR3 region has 13 residues. The V end was cut by 6 bases, the J end by 2 bases, with 10 bases between. The CDR3 region has the DNA TGTGCCAGCAGACCAGACGGCAACTATGGCTACACCTTC. Translated, it gives CASRPDGNYGYTF.

This clonotype was counted ten times or more. The rearrangement joins TRBV7-2 to TRBJ2-6; D is unclear. This CDR3 region has 14 residues. Trimming took off 2 bases at V and 0 bases at J, with 2 bases between the two ends. Per the germline V gene, CDR1 is SGHTA and CDR2 is FQGNSA. This CDR3 is CASSLTSGANVLTF. The CDR3 DNA sequence: TGTGCCAGCAGCTTAACCTCTGGGGCCAACGTCCTGACTTTC.

The chain combines TRBV12-3 or TRBV12-4 with TRBJ1-1; 7 nucleotides line up with TRBD1. This CDR3 is 14 amino acids long. V dropped 4 bases and J dropped 4; count of bases not matched to a gene: 6. The CDR3 loop reads CASSSAAGGTEAFF. DNA of the CDR3: TGTGCCAGCAGTTCCGCGGCAGGGGGCACTGAAGCTTTCTTT.

This clonotype was seen a handful of times. The rearrangement links TRBV6-6 to TRBJ1-2; tentative D call: TRBD1 (5 bases). This CDR3 has 17 amino acids. The V gene's germline CDR1 is MNHNY and CDR2 SVGAGI (reference sequence). V was cut by 5 bases and J by 3 bases, with 22 bases left in between. In nucleotides, the CDR3 is TGTGCCAGCAGTATCACGGGAGGAAGGGGAAGCCACTATGGCTACACCTTC. Translated, it gives CASSITGGRGSHYGYTF.